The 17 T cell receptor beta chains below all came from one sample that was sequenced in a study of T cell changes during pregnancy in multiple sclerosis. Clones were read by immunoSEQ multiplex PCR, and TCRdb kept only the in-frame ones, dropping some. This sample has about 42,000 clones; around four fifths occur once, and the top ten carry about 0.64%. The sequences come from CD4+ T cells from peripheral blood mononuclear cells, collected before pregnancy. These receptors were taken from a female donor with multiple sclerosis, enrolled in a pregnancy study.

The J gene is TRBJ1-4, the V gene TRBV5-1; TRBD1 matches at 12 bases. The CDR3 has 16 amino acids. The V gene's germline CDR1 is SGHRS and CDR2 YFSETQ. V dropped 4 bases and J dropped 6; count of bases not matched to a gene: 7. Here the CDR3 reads CASSPGQGAIYEKLFF. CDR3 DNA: TGCGCCAGCAGCCCGGGACAGGGGGCCATATATGAAAAACTGTTTTTT.

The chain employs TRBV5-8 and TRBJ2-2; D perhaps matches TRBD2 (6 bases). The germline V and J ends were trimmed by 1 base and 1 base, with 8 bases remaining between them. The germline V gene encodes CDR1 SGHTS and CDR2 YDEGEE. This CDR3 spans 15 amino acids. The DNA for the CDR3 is TGTGCCAGCAGCTTGCGGCGGGGGAACACCGGGGAGCTGTTTTTT. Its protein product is CASSLRRGNTGELFF.

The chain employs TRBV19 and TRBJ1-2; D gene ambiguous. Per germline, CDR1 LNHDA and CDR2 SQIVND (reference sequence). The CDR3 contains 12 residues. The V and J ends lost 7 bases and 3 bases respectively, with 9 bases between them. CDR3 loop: CASKRVDYGYTF. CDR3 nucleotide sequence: TGTGCCAGTAAGAGGGTGGACTATGGCTACACCTTC.

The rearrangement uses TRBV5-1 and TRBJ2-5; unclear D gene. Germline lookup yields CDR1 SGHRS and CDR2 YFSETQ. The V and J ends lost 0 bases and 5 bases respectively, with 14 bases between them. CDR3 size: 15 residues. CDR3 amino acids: CASSLAWQVGETQYF. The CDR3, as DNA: TGCGCCAGCAGCTTGGCCTGGCAGGTGGGCGAGACCCAGTACTTC.

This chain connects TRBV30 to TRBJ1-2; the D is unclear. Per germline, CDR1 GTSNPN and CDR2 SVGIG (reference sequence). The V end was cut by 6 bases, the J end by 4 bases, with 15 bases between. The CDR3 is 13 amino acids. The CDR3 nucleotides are TGTGCCTGTCGACGTGACCGAGGCTATGGCTACACCTTC. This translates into CACRRDRGYGYTF.

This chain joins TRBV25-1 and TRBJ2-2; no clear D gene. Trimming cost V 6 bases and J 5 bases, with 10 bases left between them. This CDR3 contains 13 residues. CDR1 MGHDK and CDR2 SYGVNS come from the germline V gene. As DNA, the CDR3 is TGTGCCAGCAGCGACCCACAGACCGGGGAGCTGTTTTTT. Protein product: CASSDPQTGELFF.

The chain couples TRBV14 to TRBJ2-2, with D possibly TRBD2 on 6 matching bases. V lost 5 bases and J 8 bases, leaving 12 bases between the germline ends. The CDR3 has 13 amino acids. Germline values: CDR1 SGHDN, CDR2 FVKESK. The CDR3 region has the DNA TGTGCCAGCAGCTGGACGGCGGGAGGGGAGCTGTTTTTT. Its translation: CASSWTAGGELFF. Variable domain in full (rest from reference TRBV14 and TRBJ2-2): EAGVTQFPSHSVIEKGQTVTLRCDPISGHDNLYWYRRVMGKEIKFLLHFVKESKQDESGMPNNRFLAERTGGTYSTLKVQPAELEDSGVYFCASSWTAGGELFFGEGSRLTVL.

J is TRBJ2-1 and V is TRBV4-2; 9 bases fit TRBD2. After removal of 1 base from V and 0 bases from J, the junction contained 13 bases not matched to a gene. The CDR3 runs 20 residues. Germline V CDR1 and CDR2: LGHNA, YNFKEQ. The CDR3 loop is CASSQVGSGRPQSSYNEQFF. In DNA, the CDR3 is TGTGCCAGCAGCCAAGTAGGAAGCGGGAGGCCCCAAAGCTCCTACAATGAGCAGTTCTTC.

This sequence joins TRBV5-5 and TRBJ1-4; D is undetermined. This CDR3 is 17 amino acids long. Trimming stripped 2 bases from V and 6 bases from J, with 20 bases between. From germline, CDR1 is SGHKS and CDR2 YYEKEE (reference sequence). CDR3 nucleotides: TGTGCCAGCAGCTTAAAGCCCCGTCGCGACACTCATGAAAAACTGTTTTTT. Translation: CASSLKPRRDTHEKLFF.

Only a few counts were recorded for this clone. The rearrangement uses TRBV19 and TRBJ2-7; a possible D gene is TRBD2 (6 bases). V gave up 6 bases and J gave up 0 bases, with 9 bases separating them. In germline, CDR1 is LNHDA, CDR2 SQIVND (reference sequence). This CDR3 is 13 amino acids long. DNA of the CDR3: TGTGCCAGTAGCCCCGGGAGCTCCTACGAGCAGTACTTC. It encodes CASSPGSSYEQYF.

The CDR3 DNA follows: TGTGCCAGCAGTGAACCGGCAGGGTCCTACAATGAGCAGTTCTTC. It codes for CASSEPAGSYNEQFF. The gene calls are TRBV25-1 and TRBJ2-1, with TRBD1 as a possible D gene (5 bases). The CDR3 contains 15 residues. Trimming shortened V by 2 bases and J by 1 base, and 9 bases separated the two germline ends. Germline CDR1 is MGHDK and CDR2 is SYGVNS.

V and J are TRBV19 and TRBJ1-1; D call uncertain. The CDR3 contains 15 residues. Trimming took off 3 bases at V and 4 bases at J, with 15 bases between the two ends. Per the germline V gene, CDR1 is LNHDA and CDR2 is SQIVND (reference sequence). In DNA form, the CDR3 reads TGTGCCAGTAGTATCGGAGTCTCTATCGGCACTGAAGCTTTCTTT. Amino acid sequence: CASSIGVSIGTEAFF.

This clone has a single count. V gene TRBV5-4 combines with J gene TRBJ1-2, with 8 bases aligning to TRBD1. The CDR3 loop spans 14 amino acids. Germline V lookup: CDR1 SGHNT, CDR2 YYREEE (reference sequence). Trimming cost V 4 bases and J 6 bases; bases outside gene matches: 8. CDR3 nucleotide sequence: TGTGCCAGCAGCCCCGGACAGGGAAAGGATGGCTACACCTTC. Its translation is CASSPGQGKDGYTF.

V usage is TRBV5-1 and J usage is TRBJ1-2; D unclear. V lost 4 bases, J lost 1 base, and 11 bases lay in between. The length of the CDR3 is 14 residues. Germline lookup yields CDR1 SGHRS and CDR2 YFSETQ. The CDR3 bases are TGCGCCAGCAGCCCGGACGGGAATAACTATGGCTACACCTTC. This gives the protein CASSPDGNNYGYTF.

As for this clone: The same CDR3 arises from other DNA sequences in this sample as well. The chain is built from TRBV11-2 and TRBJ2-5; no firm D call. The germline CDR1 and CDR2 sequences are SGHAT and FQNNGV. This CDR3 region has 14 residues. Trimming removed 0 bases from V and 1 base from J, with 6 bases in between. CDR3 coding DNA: TGTGCCAGCAGCTTAGATTCACTCCAAGAGACCCAGTACTTC. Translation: CASSLDSLQETQYF.

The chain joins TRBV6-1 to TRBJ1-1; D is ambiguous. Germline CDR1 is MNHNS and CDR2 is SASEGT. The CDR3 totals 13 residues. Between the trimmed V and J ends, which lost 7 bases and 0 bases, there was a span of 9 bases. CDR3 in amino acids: CASNLEMNTEAFF. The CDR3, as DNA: TGTGCCAGCAATCTGGAGATGAACACTGAAGCTTTCTTT.

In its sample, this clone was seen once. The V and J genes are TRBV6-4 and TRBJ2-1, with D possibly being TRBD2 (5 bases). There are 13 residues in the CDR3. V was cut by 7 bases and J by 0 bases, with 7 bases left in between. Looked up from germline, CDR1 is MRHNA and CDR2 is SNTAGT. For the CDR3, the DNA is TGTGCCAGCAAACGGGACTCCTACAATGAGCAGTTCTTC. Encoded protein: CASKRDSYNEQFF.